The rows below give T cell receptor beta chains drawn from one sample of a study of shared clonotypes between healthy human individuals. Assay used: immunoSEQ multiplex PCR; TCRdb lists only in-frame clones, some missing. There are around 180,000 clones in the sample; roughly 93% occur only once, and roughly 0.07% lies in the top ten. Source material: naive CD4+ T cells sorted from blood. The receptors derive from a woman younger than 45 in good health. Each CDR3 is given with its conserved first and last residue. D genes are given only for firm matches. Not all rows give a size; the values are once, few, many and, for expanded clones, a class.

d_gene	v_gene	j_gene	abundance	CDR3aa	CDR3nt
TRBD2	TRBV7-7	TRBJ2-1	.	CASSASGGNEQFF	TGTGCCAGCAGCGCTAGCGGGGGCAATGAGCAGTTCTTC
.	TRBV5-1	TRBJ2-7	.	CASSSPPTDYEQYF	TGCGCCAGCAGCTCCCCGCCGACGGACTACGAGCAGTACTTC
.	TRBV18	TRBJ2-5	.	CASSPPTEQETQYF	TGTGCCAGCTCACCACCGACGGAGCAAGAGACCCAGTACTTC
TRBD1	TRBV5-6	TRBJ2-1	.	CASSLGTGAGNEQFF	TGTGCCAGCAGCTTGGGGACAGGGGCAGGGAATGAGCAGTTCTTC
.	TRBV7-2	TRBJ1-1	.	CASSLGARVTEAFF	TGTGCCAGCAGCTTGGGGGCCAGGGTCACTGAAGCTTTCTTT
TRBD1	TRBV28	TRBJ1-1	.	CASSYQGGTEAFF	TGTGCCAGCAGTTATCAGGGGGGCACTGAAGCTTTCTTT
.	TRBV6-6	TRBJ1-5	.	CASRTARDQSPQHF	TGTGCCAGCAGGACAGCCAGGGATCAATCGCCCCAGCATTTT
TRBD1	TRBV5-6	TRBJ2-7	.	CASSIDRGPGGYF	TGTGCCAGCAGCATAGACAGGGGGCCGGGAGGGTACTTC
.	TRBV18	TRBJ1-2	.	CASSPRTEDNYGYTF	TGTGCCAGCTCACCACGGACAGAGGATAACTATGGCTACACCTTC
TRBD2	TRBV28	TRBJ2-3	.	CASSQDSGRVLIYTQYF	TGTGCCAGCAGTCAAGATAGCGGGAGGGTCTTGATCTATACGCAGTATTTT
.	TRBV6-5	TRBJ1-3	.	CASSSQGNTIYF	TGTGCCAGCAGTTCTCAGGGAAACACCATATATTTT
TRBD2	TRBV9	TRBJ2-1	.	CASSVVAGGHDEQFF	TGTGCCAGCAGCGTAGTGGCGGGAGGGCACGATGAGCAGTTCTTC
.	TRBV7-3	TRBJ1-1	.	CASSLTGTDTEAFF	TGTGCCAGCAGCTTAACTGGGACGGACACTGAAGCTTTCTTT
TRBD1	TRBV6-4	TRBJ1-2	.	CASSWTGSYYGYTF	TGTGCCAGCAGTTGGACAGGGTCCTACTATGGCTACACCTTC
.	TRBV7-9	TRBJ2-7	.	CASSYLSRDEQYF	TGTGCCAGCAGCTACCTGAGCCGAGACGAGCAGTACTTC
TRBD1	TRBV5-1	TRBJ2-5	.	CASSKGQQETQYF	TGCGCCAGCAGCAAGGGACAGCAAGAGACCCAGTACTTC
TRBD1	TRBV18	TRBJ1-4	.	CASPPGQGLEKLFF	TGTGCCAGCCCCCCGGGACAGGGTCTTGAAAAACTGTTTTTT
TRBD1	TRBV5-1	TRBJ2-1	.	CASSWDRDNEQFF	TGCGCCAGCAGCTGGGACAGGGACAATGAGCAGTTCTTC
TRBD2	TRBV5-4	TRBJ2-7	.	CASRSSGSYEQYF	TGTGCCAGCAGATCTAGCGGGAGCTACGAGCAGTACTTC
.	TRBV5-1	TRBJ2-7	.	CASSLAPGVLDEQYF	TGCGCCAGCAGCTTGGCCCCAGGGGTTCTCGACGAGCAGTACTTC
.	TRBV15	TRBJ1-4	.	CATSPGGGMETNEKLFF	TGTGCCACCAGCCCGGGGGGCGGGATGGAAACTAATGAAAAACTGTTTTTT
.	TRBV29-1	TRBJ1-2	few	CSVRSQGSYGYTF	TGCAGCGTTCGTAGCCAAGGAAGCTATGGCTACACCTTC
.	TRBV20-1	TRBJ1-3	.	CSAPRGNTIYF	TGCAGTGCTCCCCGGGGAAACACCATATATTTT
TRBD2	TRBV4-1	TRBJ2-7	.	CASSLMGGTSQGSYEQYF	TGCGCCAGCAGCCTCATGGGGGGGACTAGCCAGGGAAGCTACGAGCAGTACTTC
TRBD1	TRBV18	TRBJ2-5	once	CASSPRKTGEGEQYF	TGTGCCAGCTCACCACGGAAGACAGGGGAAGGAGAGCAGTACTTC